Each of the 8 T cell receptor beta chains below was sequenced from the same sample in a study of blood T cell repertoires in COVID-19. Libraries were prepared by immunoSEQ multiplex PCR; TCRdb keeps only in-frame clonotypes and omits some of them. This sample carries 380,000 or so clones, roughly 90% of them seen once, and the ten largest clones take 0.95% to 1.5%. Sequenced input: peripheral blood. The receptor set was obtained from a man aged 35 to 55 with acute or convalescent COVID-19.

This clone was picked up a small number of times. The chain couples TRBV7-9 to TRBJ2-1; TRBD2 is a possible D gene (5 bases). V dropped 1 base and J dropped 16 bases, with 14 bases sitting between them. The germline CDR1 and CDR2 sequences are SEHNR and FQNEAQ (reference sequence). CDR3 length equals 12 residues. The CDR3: CASSLDERQNFF. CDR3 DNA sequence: TGTGCCAGCAGCTTAGACGAGCGGCAGAATTTCTTC.

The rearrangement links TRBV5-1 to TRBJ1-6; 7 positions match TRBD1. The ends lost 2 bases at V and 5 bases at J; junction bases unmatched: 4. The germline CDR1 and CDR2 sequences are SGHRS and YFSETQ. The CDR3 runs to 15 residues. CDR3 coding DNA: TGCGCCAGCAGCTTACGGACAGGCAATAATTCACCCCTCCACTTT. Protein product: CASSLRTGNNSPLHF.

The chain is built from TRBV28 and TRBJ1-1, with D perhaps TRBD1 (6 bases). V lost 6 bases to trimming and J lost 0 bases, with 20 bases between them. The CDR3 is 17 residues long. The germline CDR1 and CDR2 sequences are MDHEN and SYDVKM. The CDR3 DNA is TGTGCCAGCAGCGTTGGGAGGGAACAGGGCATGAACACTGAAGCTTTCTTT. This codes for CASSVGREQGMNTEAFF.

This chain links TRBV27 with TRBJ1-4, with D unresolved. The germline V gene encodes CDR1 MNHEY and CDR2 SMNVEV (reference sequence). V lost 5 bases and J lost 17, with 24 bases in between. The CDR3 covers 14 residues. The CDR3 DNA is TGTGCCAGCAGTCCTCTCCCCGTCGGCCCCCAGGTTTTTTTT. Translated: CASSPLPVGPQVFF. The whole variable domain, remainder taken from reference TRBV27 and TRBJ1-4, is EAQVTQNPRYLITVTGKKLTVTCSQNMNHEYMSWYRQDPGLGLRQIYYSMNVEVTDKGDVPEGYKVSRKEKRNFPLILESPSPNQTSLYFCASSPLPVGPQVFFGSGTQLSVL.

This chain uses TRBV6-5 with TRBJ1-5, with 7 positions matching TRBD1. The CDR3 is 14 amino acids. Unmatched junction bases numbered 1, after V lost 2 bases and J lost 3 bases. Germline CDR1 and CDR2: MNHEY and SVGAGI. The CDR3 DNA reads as TGTGCCAGCAGTTACGACAGGGTCAATCAGCCCCAGCATTTT. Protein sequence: CASSYDRVNQPQHF.

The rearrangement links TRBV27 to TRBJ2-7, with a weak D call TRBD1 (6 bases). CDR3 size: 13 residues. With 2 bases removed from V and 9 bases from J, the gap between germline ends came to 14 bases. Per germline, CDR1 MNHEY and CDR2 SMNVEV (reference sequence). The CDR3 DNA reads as TGTGCCAGCAGTTTAAGGGTGCAGGGGAGGCAGTACTTC. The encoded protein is CASSLRVQGRQYF.

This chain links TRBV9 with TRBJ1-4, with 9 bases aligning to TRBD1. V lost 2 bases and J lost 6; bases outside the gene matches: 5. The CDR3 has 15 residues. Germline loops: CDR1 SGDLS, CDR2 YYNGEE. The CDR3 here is CASSVGDRDYEKLFF. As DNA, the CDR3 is TGTGCCAGCAGCGTGGGGGACAGGGATTATGAAAAACTGTTTTTT.

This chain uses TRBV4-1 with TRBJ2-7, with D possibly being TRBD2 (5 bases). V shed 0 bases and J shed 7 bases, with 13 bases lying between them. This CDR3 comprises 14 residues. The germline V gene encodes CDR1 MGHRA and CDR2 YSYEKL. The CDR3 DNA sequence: TGCGCCAGCAGCCAAGAAGATGGAGGATGGGAGCAGTACTTC. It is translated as CASSQEDGGWEQYF.